The clone carrying this T cell receptor (beta chain) came up once. These data come from a study of T cell changes during pregnancy in multiple sclerosis. Data came from immunoSEQ multiplex PCR; TCRdb stores just in-frame clones and leaves some out. The sample has over 65,000 clones; about nine tenths are singletons. V dropped 3 bases and J dropped 3 bases, with 6 bases sitting between them. The germline V gene has CDR1 SNHLY and CDR2 FYNNEI. The CDR3 sequence is 12 residues long. The rearrangement uses TRBV2 and TRBJ2-7; D not certain. The source was peripheral blood, collected in the first trimester of pregnancy. The source of this sequence is a female donor with multiple sclerosis, enrolled in a pregnancy study. The CDR3 nucleotides are TGTGCCAGCAGTGATGCAGGCTACGAGCAGTACTTC. Its translation: CASSDAGYEQYF.